This T cell receptor (beta chain) was sequenced in a study of T cell changes during pregnancy in multiple sclerosis. Trimming pared 6 bases from V and 3 bases from J, leaving 8 bases between. The germline V gene encodes CDR1 SGHAT and CDR2 FQDESV (reference sequence). The CDR3 totals 13 residues. Clones were read by immunoSEQ multiplex PCR, and TCRdb kept only the in-frame ones, dropping some. The table shows about 36,000 clones, with about 90% occurring only once. This chain joins TRBV11-1 and TRBJ1-4, with D tentatively TRBD1 (5 bases). The material sequenced was CD4+ T cells from peripheral blood mononuclear cells, taken after pregnancy. The sequence was collected from a female donor with multiple sclerosis, enrolled in a pregnancy study. The CDR3 region has the DNA TGTGCCAGCAGTCAAGGGGCTAATGAAAAACTGTTTTTT. As protein: CASSQGANEKLFF. Variable domain in full (rest from reference TRBV11-1 and TRBJ1-4): EAEVAQSPRYKITEKSQAVAFWCDPISGHATLYWYRQILGQGPELLVQFQDESVVDDSQLPKDRFSAERLKGVDSTLKIQPAELGDSAMYLCASSQGANEKLFFGSGTQLSVL.